These T cell receptor beta chains were read from a single sample in a study of regulatory T cells in long-lasting Graves disease. TCRdb re-derived calls from the multiplex PCR reads in MiXCR, one entry per CDR3 protein. The sample holds some 330,000 distinct CDR3 sequences, 12% seen once. These same records also appear under a second study, on T cells in Graves' hyperthyroidism and ophthalmopathy.

Material: peripheral blood mononuclear cells (PBMCs), obtained at new diagnosis, from a patient treated with antithyroid drugs. The receptors were sampled from a woman younger than 30 with Graves disease. The CDR3 runs from the conserved cysteine through the conserved F or W. The order of the fields is J gene, V gene, D gene, clone size, CDR3 DNA, CDR3 protein. The D gene is left open where the match is weak. Clone size is not always given. Where it is, it says once, few, many or a class for expanded clones.

j_gene: TRBJ2-2
v_gene: TRBV6-1
d_gene: TRBD2
abundance: many
CDR3nt: TGTGCCAGCGTACTTCGACTAGCTCCCACCGGGGAGCTGTTTTTT
CDR3aa: CASVLRLAPTGELFF

j_gene: TRBJ2-1
v_gene: TRBV20-1
d_gene: -
abundance: many
CDR3nt: TGCAGTGCTAGAGGGGACCGTAGTTCCTACAATGAGCAGTTCTTC
CDR3aa: CSARGDRSSYNEQFF

j_gene: TRBJ2-7
v_gene: TRBV11-2
d_gene: TRBD2
abundance: many
CDR3nt: TGTGCCAGCAGCTTAGGGGGACTAGCGGGAGCAAGGGGCGAGCAGTACTTC
CDR3aa: CASSLGGLAGARGEQYF

j_gene: TRBJ2-5
v_gene: TRBV7-2
d_gene: TRBD2
abundance: -
CDR3nt: TGTGCCAGCAACTGGCGGGGGGGGGGAGGAGAGACCCAGTACTTC
CDR3aa: CASNWRGGGGETQYF

j_gene: TRBJ2-1
v_gene: TRBV7-2
d_gene: TRBD2
abundance: -
CDR3nt: TGTGCCAGCAGCTTAGTTGGGACTAGCGGGAGGATCTACAATGAGCAGTTCTTC
CDR3aa: CASSLVGTSGRIYNEQFF

j_gene: TRBJ2-5
v_gene: TRBV20-1
d_gene: -
abundance: many
CDR3nt: TGCAGTGCCCCCCTGGAGACCCAGTACTTC
CDR3aa: CSAPLETQYF

j_gene: TRBJ2-1
v_gene: TRBV18
d_gene: -
abundance: many
CDR3nt: TGTGCCAGCAGCCCCCAGGGGAACAATGAGCAGTTCTTC
CDR3aa: CASSPQGNNEQFF

j_gene: TRBJ2-6
v_gene: TRBV6-2/TRBV6-3
d_gene: -
abundance: many
CDR3nt: TGTGCCAGCAGCCTCGAGTCCCATGAACCCAACGTCCTGACTTTC
CDR3aa: CASSLESHEPNVLTF

j_gene: TRBJ1-1
v_gene: TRBV4-3
d_gene: -
abundance: -
CDR3nt: TGCGCCAGCAGCCAAAGGGGGGGCCCGTGGGGCACTGAAGCTTTCTTT
CDR3aa: CASSQRGGPWGTEAFF

j_gene: TRBJ2-5
v_gene: TRBV9
d_gene: -
abundance: many
CDR3nt: TGTGCCAGCAGCGTCGAGGGATGGACGAAGACCCAGTACTTC
CDR3aa: CASSVEGWTKTQYF

j_gene: TRBJ1-1
v_gene: TRBV12-3/TRBV12-4
d_gene: -
abundance: many
CDR3nt: TGTGCCAGCAGTTCCGGGGGAGGATACACTGAAGCTTTCTTT
CDR3aa: CASSSGGGYTEAFF

j_gene: TRBJ2-3
v_gene: TRBV7-9
d_gene: TRBD1
abundance: once
CDR3nt: TGTGCCAGCAGCCGACAGGGTCAAATCACAGATACGCAGTATTTT
CDR3aa: CASSRQGQITDTQYF

j_gene: TRBJ1-2
v_gene: TRBV9
d_gene: -
abundance: -
CDR3nt: TGTGCCAGCAGCGTAGGGGCCAACCGGGATCGGAGGGGACGCTACACCTTC
CDR3aa: CASSVGANRDRRGRYTF

j_gene: TRBJ1-5
v_gene: TRBV28
d_gene: TRBD1
abundance: many
CDR3nt: TGTGCCAGCAGTTTCGACAGGGTCAATCAGCCCCAGCATTTT
CDR3aa: CASSFDRVNQPQHF

j_gene: TRBJ2-5
v_gene: TRBV6-2/TRBV6-3
d_gene: -
abundance: many
CDR3nt: TGTGCCAGCAGTCGTCCTCCTTGGCGGCTACAAGAGACCCAGTACTTC
CDR3aa: CASSRPPWRLQETQYF

j_gene: TRBJ1-1
v_gene: TRBV10-3
d_gene: -
abundance: few
CDR3nt: TGTGCCATCAGTGAGGGGTGGACTGAAGCTTTCTTT
CDR3aa: CAISEGWTEAFF

j_gene: TRBJ1-2
v_gene: TRBV7-9
d_gene: TRBD1
abundance: many
CDR3nt: TGTGCCAGCAGCTCAACAACAGGGGGCGCGATCGAATATGGCTACACCTTC
CDR3aa: CASSSTTGGAIEYGYTF

j_gene: TRBJ2-5
v_gene: TRBV4-1
d_gene: -
abundance: many
CDR3nt: TGCGCCAGCAGCCAAGAAAAAGAGACCCAGTACTTC
CDR3aa: CASSQEKETQYF

j_gene: TRBJ1-2
v_gene: TRBV12-3/TRBV12-4
d_gene: -
abundance: many
CDR3nt: TGTGCCAGCAGTGTCCGACAGCCAGACTATGGCTACACCTTC
CDR3aa: CASSVRQPDYGYTF

j_gene: TRBJ1-1
v_gene: TRBV6-5
d_gene: -
abundance: many
CDR3nt: TGTGCCAGCAGTTACTACCCCCAAGAGGGGGGCACTGAAGCTTTCTTT
CDR3aa: CASSYYPQEGGTEAFF

j_gene: TRBJ2-1
v_gene: TRBV10-3
d_gene: -
abundance: many
CDR3nt: TGTGCCATCACCGAGAGCTCCTACAATGAGCAGTTCTTC
CDR3aa: CAITESSYNEQFF

j_gene: TRBJ2-5
v_gene: TRBV2
d_gene: TRBD2
abundance: -
CDR3nt: TGTGCCAGCAGTGAGGGTAGCGGGGGGAGGGAGACCCAGTACTTC
CDR3aa: CASSEGSGGRETQYF

j_gene: TRBJ1-1
v_gene: TRBV11-2
d_gene: -
abundance: many
CDR3nt: TGTGCCAGCATCCAGAACACTGAAGCTTTCTTT
CDR3aa: CASIQNTEAFF

j_gene: TRBJ1-5
v_gene: TRBV20-1
d_gene: -
abundance: many
CDR3nt: TGCAGTGCTAGAGAGTTGGGGGATGGCAATCAGCCCCAGCATTTT
CDR3aa: CSARELGDGNQPQHF